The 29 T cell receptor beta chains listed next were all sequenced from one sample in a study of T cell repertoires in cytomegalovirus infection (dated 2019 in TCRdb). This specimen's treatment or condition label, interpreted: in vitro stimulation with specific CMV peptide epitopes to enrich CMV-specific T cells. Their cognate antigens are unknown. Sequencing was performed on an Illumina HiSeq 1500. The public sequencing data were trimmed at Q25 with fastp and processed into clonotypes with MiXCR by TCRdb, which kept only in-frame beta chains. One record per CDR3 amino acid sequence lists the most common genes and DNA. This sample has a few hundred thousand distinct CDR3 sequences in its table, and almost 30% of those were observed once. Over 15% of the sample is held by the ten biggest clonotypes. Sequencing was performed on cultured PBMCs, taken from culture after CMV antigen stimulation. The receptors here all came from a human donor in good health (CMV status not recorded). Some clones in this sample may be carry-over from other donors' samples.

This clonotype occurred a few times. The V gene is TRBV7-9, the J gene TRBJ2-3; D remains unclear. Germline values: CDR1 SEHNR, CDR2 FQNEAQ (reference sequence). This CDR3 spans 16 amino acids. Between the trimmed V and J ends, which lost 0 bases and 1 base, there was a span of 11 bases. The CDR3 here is CASSLAAARGTDTQYF. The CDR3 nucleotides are TGTGCCAGCAGCTTAGCTGCCGCTAGGGGCACAGATACGCAGTATTTT.

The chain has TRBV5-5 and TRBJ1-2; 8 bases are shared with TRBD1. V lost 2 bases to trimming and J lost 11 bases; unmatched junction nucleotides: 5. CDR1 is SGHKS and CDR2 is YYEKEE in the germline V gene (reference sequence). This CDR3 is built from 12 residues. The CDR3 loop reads CASSLLDRAYTF. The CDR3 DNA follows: TGTGCCAGCAGCTTACTGGACAGGGCATACACCTTC.

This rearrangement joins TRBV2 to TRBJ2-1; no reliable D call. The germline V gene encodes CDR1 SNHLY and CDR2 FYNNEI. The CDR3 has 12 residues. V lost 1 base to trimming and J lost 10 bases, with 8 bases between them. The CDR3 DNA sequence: TGTGCCAGCAGTGAAGGGGGTTGGGAGCAGTTCTTC. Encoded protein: CASSEGGWEQFF.

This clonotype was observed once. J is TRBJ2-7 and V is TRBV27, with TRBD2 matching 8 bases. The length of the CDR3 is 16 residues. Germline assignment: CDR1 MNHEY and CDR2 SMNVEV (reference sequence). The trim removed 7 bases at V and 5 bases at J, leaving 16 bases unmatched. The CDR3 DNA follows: TGTGCCAGCACCCACACGGGGGGGGCCGGGCGAGACGAGCAGTACTTC. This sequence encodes CASTHTGGAGRDEQYF.

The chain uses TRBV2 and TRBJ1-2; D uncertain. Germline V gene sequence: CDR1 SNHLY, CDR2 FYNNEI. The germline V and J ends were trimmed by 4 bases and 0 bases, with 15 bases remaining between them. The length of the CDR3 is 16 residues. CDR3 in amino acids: CASSVHKLTSNYGYTF. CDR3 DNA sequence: TGTGCCAGCAGTGTCCATAAGCTGACATCTAACTATGGCTACACCTTC.

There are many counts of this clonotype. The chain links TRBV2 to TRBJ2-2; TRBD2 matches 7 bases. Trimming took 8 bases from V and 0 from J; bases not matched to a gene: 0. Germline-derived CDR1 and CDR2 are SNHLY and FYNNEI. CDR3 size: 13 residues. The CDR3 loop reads CASGGANTGELFF. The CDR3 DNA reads TGTGCCAGCGGGGGGGCGAACACCGGGGAGCTGTTTTTT.

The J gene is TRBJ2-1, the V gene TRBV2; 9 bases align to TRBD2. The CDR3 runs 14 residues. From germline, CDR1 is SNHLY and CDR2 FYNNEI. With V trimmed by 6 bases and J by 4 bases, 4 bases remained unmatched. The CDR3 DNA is TGTGCCAGCAGAGCGGGAGGCCGATACAATGAGCAGTTCTTC. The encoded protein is CASRAGGRYNEQFF.

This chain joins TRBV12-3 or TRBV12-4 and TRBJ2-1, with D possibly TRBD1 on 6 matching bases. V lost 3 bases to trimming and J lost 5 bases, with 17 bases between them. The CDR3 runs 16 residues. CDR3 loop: CASSFPRGRGHNEQFF. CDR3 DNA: TGTGCCAGCAGTTTCCCCCGGGGCAGGGGCCACAATGAGCAGTTCTTC.

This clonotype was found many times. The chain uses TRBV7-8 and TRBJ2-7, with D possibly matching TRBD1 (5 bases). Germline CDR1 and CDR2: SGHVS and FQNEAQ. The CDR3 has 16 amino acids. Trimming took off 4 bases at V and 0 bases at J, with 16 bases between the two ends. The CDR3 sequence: CASSSYGRGLSYEQYF. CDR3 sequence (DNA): TGTGCCAGCAGCTCCTACGGAAGGGGCCTCTCCTACGAGCAGTACTTC.

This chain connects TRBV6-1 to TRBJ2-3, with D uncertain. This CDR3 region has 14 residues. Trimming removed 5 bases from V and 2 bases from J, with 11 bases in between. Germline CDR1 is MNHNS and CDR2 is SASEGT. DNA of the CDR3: TGTGCCAGCAGTCCGCCCGGAAACACAGATACGCAGTATTTT. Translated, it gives CASSPPGNTDTQYF.

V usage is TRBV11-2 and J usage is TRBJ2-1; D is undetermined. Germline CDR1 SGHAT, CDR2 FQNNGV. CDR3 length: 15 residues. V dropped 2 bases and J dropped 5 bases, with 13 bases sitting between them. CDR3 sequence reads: CASSLSRVSHNEQFF. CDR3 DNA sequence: TGTGCCAGCAGCTTAAGCCGGGTATCCCACAATGAGCAGTTCTTC.

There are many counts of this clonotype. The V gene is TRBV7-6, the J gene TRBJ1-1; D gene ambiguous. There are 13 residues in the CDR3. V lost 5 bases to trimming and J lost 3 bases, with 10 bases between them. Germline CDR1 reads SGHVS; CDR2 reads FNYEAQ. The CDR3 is CASSPIGDTEAFF. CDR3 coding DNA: TGTGCCAGCAGCCCCATTGGGGACACTGAAGCTTTCTTT.

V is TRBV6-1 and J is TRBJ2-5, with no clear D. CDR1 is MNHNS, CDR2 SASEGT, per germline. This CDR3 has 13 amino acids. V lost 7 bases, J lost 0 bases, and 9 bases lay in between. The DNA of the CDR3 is TGTGCCAGCACGGTAGGGAACCAAGAGACCCAGTACTTC. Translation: CASTVGNQETQYF.

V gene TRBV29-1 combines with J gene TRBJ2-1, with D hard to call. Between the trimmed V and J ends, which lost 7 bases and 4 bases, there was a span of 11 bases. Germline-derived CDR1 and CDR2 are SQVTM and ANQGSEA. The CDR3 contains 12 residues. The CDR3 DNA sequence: TGCAGCGCCTCCGGAGCTTACAATGAGCAGTTCTTC. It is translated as CSASGAYNEQFF.

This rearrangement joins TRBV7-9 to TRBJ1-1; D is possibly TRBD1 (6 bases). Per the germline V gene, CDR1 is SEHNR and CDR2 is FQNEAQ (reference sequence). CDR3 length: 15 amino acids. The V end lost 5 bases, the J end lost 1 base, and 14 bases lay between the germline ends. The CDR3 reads CASSGGGGPNTEAFF. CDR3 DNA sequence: TGTGCCAGCAGCGGGGGGGGGGGGCCGAACACTGAAGCTTTCTTT.

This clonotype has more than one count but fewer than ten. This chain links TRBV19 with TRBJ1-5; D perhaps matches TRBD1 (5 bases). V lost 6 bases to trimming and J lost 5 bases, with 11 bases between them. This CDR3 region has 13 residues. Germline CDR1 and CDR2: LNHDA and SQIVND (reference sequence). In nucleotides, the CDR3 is TGTGCCAGTAGAGGGACGGACGATCAGCCCCAGCATTTT. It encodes CASRGTDDQPQHF.

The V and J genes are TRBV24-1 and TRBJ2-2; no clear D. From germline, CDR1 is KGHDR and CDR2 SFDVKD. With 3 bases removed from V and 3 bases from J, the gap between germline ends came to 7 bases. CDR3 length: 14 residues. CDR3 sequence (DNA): TGTGCCACCAGTGATAACCGTTACACCGGGGAGCTGTTTTTT. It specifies CATSDNRYTGELFF.

The CDR3 sequence is CASSIWGEQFF. The CDR3 region has the DNA TGTGCCAGTAGTATCTGGGGGGAGCAGTTCTTC. This sequence joins TRBV19 and TRBJ2-1, with D possibly called TRBD1 or TRBD2 (5 bases each). The CDR3 totals 11 residues. Trimming took 3 bases from V and 10 from J, leaving 7 bases between them. Germline assignment: CDR1 LNHDA and CDR2 SQIVND (reference sequence).

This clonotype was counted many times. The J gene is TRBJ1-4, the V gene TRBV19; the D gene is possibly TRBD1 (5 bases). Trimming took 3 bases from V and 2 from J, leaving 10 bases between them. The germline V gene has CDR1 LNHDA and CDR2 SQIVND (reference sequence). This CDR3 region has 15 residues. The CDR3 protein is CASSIVGATNEKLFF. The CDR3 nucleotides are TGTGCCAGTAGTATTGTAGGGGCGACTAATGAAAAACTGTTTTTT.

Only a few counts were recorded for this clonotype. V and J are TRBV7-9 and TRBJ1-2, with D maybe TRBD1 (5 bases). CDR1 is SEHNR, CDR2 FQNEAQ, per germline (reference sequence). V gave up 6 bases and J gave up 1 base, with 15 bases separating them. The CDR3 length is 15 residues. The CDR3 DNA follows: TGTGCCAGCAGAGGACGTACAGGCGATAACTATGGCTACACCTTC. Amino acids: CASRGRTGDNYGYTF.

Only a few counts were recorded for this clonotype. CDR3 coding DNA: TGTGCCAGCAGCTTACCTTTGGGGGGTGGGGAGACCCAGTACTTC. This sequence encodes CASSLPLGGGETQYF. The rearrangement links TRBV7-8 to TRBJ2-5, with a weak D call TRBD2 (6 bases). The germline gives CDR1 SGHVS, CDR2 FQNEAQ. CDR3 size: 15 residues. V lost 2 bases and J lost 5, with 15 bases in between.

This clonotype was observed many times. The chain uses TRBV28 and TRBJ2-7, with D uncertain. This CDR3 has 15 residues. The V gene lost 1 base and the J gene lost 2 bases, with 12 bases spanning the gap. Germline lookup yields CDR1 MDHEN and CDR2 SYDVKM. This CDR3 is CASSLYPGPPYEQYF. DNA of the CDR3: TGTGCCAGCAGTTTATATCCAGGCCCTCCCTACGAGCAGTACTTC.

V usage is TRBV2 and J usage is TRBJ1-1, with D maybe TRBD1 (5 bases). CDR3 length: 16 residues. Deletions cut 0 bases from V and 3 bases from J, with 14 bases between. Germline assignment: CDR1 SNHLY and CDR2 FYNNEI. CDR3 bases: TGTGCCAGCAGTGAAGCAGTAGGGGTTAGGTACACTGAAGCTTTCTTT. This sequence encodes CASSEAVGVRYTEAFF.

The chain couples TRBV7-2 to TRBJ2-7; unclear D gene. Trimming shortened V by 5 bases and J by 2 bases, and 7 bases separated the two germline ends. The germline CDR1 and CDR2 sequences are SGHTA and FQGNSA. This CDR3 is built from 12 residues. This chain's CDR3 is CASSTGPYEQYF. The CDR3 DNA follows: TGTGCCAGCAGCACCGGACCCTACGAGCAGTACTTC.

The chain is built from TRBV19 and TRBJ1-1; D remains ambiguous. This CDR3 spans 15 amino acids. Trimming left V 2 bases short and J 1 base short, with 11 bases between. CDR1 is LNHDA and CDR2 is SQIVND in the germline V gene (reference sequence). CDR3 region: CASSISGGPNTEAFF. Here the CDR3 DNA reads TGTGCCAGTAGTATAAGTGGAGGGCCGAACACTGAAGCTTTCTTT.

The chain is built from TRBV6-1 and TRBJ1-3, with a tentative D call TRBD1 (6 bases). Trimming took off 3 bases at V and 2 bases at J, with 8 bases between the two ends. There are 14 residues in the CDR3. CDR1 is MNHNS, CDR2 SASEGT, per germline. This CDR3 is CASSEWGPGNTIYF. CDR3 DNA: TGTGCCAGCAGTGAGTGGGGGCCTGGAAACACCATATATTTT.

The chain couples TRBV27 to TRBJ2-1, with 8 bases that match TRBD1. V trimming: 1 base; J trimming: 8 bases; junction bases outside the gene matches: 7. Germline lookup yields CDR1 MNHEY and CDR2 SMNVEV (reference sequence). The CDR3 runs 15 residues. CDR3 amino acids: CASSLLQDRVYEQFF. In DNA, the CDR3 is TGTGCCAGCAGTTTATTACAGGACAGGGTATATGAGCAGTTCTTC.

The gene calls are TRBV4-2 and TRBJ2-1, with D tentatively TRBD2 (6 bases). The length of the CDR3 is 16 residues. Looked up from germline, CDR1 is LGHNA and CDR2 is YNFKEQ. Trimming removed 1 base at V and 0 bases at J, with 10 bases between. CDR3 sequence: CASSQVGRGSYNEQFF. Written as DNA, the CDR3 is TGTGCCAGCAGCCAAGTAGGGCGGGGCTCCTACAATGAGCAGTTCTTC.

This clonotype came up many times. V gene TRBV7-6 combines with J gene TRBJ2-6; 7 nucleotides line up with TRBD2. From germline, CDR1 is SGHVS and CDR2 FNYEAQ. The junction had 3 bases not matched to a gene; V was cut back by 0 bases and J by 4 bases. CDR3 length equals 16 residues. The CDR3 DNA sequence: TGTGCCAGCAGCTTAGCGCGGGGGTCCGGGGCCAACGTCCTGACTTTC. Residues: CASSLARGSGANVLTF.